These T cell receptor beta chains were read from a single sample in a study of cytomegalovirus exposure and HLA in healthy donors. Sequenced by immunoSEQ multiplex PCR; TCRdb stores in-frame clones only, minus some. Among around 160,000 clones listed, more than 75% were seen once. The sample taken for sequencing was PBMCs. The receptors were gathered from a young man in good health and CMV-seronegative. Both conserved end residues are part of each CDR3. A D gene is named only where the DNA matches it firmly. Clone sizes are given selectively: once, few, many, or a class where the clone is expanded.

>TRBJ1-3|NA|once|TRBV5-5|17
CASSLSWSMNSGNTIYF
TGTGCCAGCAGCTTGTCCTGGAGTATGAACTCTGGAAACACCATATATTTT
>TRBJ2-5|NA|NA|TRBV15|16
CATSRAQDGDQETQYF
TGTGCCACCAGCAGAGCCCAAGACGGAGACCAAGAGACCCAGTACTTC
>TRBJ1-3|NA|NA|TRBV6-5|14
CASSYGEGGNTIYF
TGTGCCAGCAGTTACGGAGAAGGAGGAAACACCATATATTTT
>TRBJ1-5|NA|NA|TRBV7-2|15
CASSLWGSSNQPQHF
TGTGCCAGCAGCCTATGGGGCAGCAGCAATCAGCCCCAGCATTTT
>TRBJ1-2|NA|once|TRBV6-1|16
CASSEALQGFVYGYTF
TGTGCCAGCAGTGAAGCCCTACAGGGATTCGTCTATGGCTACACCTTC
>TRBJ1-1|NA|NA|TRBV4-1|14
CASSQQGSGREAFF
TGCGCCAGCAGCCAACAAGGGAGCGGGCGGGAGGCTTTCTTT
>TRBJ1-2|TRBD1|NA|TRBV7-9|15
CASSFPGQGEKGYTF
TGTGCCAGCAGCTTCCCGGGACAGGGGGAGAAGGGCTACACCTTC
>TRBJ2-1|TRBD2|NA|TRBV11-3|15
CASSERTSGNNEQFF
TGTGCCAGCAGCGAACGGACTAGCGGTAACAATGAGCAGTTCTTC
>TRBJ2-3|NA|NA|TRBV5-1|13
CASSSGSADTQYF
TGCGCCAGTTCCTCGGGGTCCGCAGATACGCAGTATTTT
>TRBJ1-2|NA|NA|TRBV5-6|14
CASSLVAETYGYTF
TGTGCCAGCAGCTTGGTAGCCGAGACCTATGGCTACACCTTC
>TRBJ2-1|TRBD2|NA|TRBV5-1|14
CASKLAGDYNEQFF
TGCGCCAGCAAATTAGCGGGGGACTACAATGAGCAGTTCTTC
>TRBJ2-7|NA|NA|TRBV4-1|17
CASSQVTGGRGTYEQYF
TGCGCCAGCAGCCAAGTTACGGGCGGGCGGGGAACCTACGAGCAGTACTTC
>TRBJ2-5|TRBD1|NA|TRBV5-4|15
CASSQTIGGGETQYF
TGTGCCAGCAGCCAGACTATAGGGGGCGGGGAGACCCAGTACTTC
>TRBJ2-1|TRBD2|NA|TRBV5-1|15
CASSLASLAGNEQFF
TGCGCCAGCAGCTTGGCCTCCCTAGCGGGCAATGAGCAGTTCTTC
>TRBJ1-4|NA|NA|TRBV29-1|13
CSVVGPEGEKLFF
TGCAGCGTTGTGGGACCGGAGGGGGAAAAACTGTTTTTT
>TRBJ2-2|TRBD1|NA|TRBV7-7|15
CASRPGQGNTGELFF
TGTGCTAGCAGACCCGGACAGGGGAACACCGGGGAGCTGTTTTTT
>TRBJ2-5|TRBD1|few|TRBV2|14
CASTEDRVQETQYF
TGTGCCAGCACTGAGGACAGGGTACAAGAGACCCAGTACTTC
>TRBJ2-7|TRBD2|NA|TRBV5-1|15
CASSLGLAASYEQYF
TGCGCCAGCAGCTTGGGACTAGCGGCTTCCTACGAGCAGTACTTC
>TRBJ2-2|NA|NA|TRBV11-2|12
CASSLKHGELFF
TGTGCCAGCAGCCTTAAGCACGGGGAGCTGTTTTTT
>TRBJ2-3|NA|NA|TRBV2|17
CASSEYEATGLTDTQYF
TGTGCCAGCAGTGAATACGAGGCTACCGGACTCACAGATACGCAGTATTTT
>TRBJ2-2|TRBD2|NA|TRBV5-6|16
CASSSLAGGHTGELFF
TGTGCCAGCAGCTCCCTAGCGGGGGGTCACACCGGGGAGCTGTTTTTT
>TRBJ2-5|TRBD2|NA|TRBV5-4|16
CASSRRLAGVGETQYF
TGTGCCAGCAGTCGTAGACTAGCGGGAGTGGGAGAGACCCAGTACTTC
>TRBJ2-1|NA|NA|TRBV2|15
CASGGGGGPYNEQFF
TGTGCCAGCGGGGGGGGCGGGGGCCCCTACAATGAGCAGTTCTTC
>TRBJ2-5|TRBD2|NA|TRBV4-2|15
CASRGGTSGQETQYF
TGTGCCAGCAGGGGGGGGACTAGCGGACAAGAGACCCAGTACTTC
>TRBJ1-3|TRBD1|NA|TRBV19|14
CASSIGTGGNTIYF
TGTGCCAGTAGTATTGGGACAGGAGGAAACACCATATATTTT
>TRBJ2-1|TRBD2|once|TRBV29-1|14
CSVVPGRAGGEQFF
TGCAGCGTTGTTCCCGGGAGGGCCGGAGGTGAGCAGTTCTTC
>TRBJ1-2|NA|few|TRBV27|15
CASSVRALRGSGYTF
TGTGCCAGCAGTGTCAGGGCCCTGCGGGGAAGTGGCTACACCTTC
>TRBJ1-2|NA|NA|TRBV4-1|14
CASSPSMGGYGYTF
TGCGCCAGCAGCCCGAGCATGGGGGGATATGGCTACACCTTC
>TRBJ1-3|NA|once|TRBV30|13
CAWSVRGRNTIYF
TGTGCCTGGAGTGTGAGAGGAAGAAACACCATATATTTT
>TRBJ1-5|NA|NA|TRBV6-1|14
CATTFRGDDQPQHF
TGTGCCACTACTTTTAGAGGAGACGATCAGCCCCAGCATTTT
>TRBJ2-2|NA|NA|TRBV5-1|14
CASSSQGNTGELFF
TGCGCCAGCAGCTCGCAGGGGAACACCGGGGAGCTGTTTTTT
>TRBJ1-2|NA|NA|TRBV9|15
CASSVPSTGRYGYTF
TGTGCCAGCAGCGTACCTTCTACAGGGAGATATGGCTACACCTTC
>TRBJ1-2|TRBD1|NA|TRBV23-1|11
CASCGQGGYTF
TGCGCCAGCTGCGGACAGGGGGGCTACACCTTC
>TRBJ1-2|NA|NA|TRBV7-2|15
CASSLGQPPNYGYTF
TGTGCCAGCAGCCTCGGACAGCCGCCTAACTATGGCTACACCTTC
>TRBJ2-7|TRBD1|NA|TRBV7-2|14
CASSPDRGIDEQYF
TGTGCCAGCAGCCCCGACAGGGGGATAGACGAGCAGTACTTC
>TRBJ1-2|TRBD1|NA|TRBV7-9|15
CASSPRDRGRDGYTF
TGTGCCAGCAGCCCAAGGGACAGGGGGCGCGATGGCTACACCTTC
>TRBJ1-4|NA|NA|TRBV5-1|15
CASSWKQGSNEKLFF
TGCGCCAGCAGCTGGAAACAGGGATCTAATGAAAAACTGTTTTTT
>TRBJ1-5|TRBD1|NA|TRBV6-5|14
CASSFSGGGQPQHF
TGTGCCAGCAGTTTTTCAGGGGGCGGACAGCCCCAGCATTTT
>TRBJ1-6|NA|NA|TRBV7-8|15
CASSFGQVYNSPLHF
TGTGCCAGCAGCTTTGGGCAGGTTTATAATTCACCCCTCCACTTT
>TRBJ1-5|NA|NA|TRBV28|17
CASSFLQRSDSNQPQHF
TGTGCCAGCAGTTTTCTGCAGCGGTCCGATAGCAATCAGCCCCAGCATTTT
>TRBJ1-5|NA|many|TRBV4-1|14
CASSQESGNQPQHF
TGCGCCAGCAGCCAAGAATCAGGGAATCAGCCCCAGCATTTT
>TRBJ1-1|TRBD1|NA|TRBV4-1|14
CASSLGQMNTEAFF
TGCGCCAGCAGCCTGGGACAGATGAACACTGAAGCTTTCTTT
>TRBJ1-1|TRBD1|NA|TRBV28|16
CASSLLSGGGNTEAFF
TGTGCCAGCAGTTTATTATCAGGGGGCGGGAACACTGAAGCTTTCTTT
>TRBJ2-5|TRBD2|NA|TRBV7-6|16
CASSLIGTSSQETQYF
TGTGCCAGCAGCTTGATCGGGACTAGCAGCCAAGAGACCCAGTACTTC
>TRBJ2-1|TRBD2|NA|TRBV6-5|15
CASSSLAGRYNEQFF
TGTGCCAGCAGTTCCTTAGCGGGCCGCTACAATGAGCAGTTCTTC
>TRBJ2-5|TRBD2|NA|TRBV2|14
CASSEGLAGETQYF
TGTGCCAGCAGTGAAGGACTAGCGGGGGAGACCCAGTACTTC
>TRBJ1-3|NA|NA|TRBV10-3|14
CAISPSAAGNTIYF
TGTGCCATCAGTCCCTCGGCGGCTGGAAACACCATATATTTT
>TRBJ2-3|TRBD2|NA|TRBV7-9|15
CASSLTSGYTDTQYF
TGTGCCAGCAGCCTGACTAGCGGATACACAGATACGCAGTATTTT
>TRBJ2-7|TRBD1|few|TRBV9|15
CASSTDPRTGSEQYF
TGTGCCAGCAGCACGGACCCCAGGACAGGTAGCGAGCAGTACTTC
>TRBJ2-1|NA|NA|TRBV28|14
CASSLKGADNEQFF
TGTGCCAGCAGTTTAAAAGGGGCCGACAATGAGCAGTTCTTC
>TRBJ2-1|NA|NA|TRBV28|10
CASSLREQFF
TGTGCCAGCAGTTTACGGGAGCAGTTCTTC
>TRBJ1-2|TRBD1|NA|TRBV28|14
CASSRSDRVAGYTF
TGTGCCAGCAGTCGATCGGACAGGGTAGCAGGCTACACCTTC
>TRBJ1-2|NA|NA|TRBV23-1|12
CASDRKNYGYTF
TGCGCCAGCGACAGGAAGAACTATGGCTACACCTTC
>TRBJ2-7|NA|NA|TRBV7-8|13
CASSNGQSYEQYF
TGTGCCAGCAGCAATGGACAGAGCTACGAGCAGTACTTC